The entry below gives a single T cell receptor beta chain sequence along with its context. Assay used: immunoSEQ multiplex PCR; TCRdb lists only in-frame clones, some missing. This sample carries over 200,000 clones, over 75% of them seen once, and the ten largest clones take under 4.5%. A PCR-confirmed or clinician-diagnosed COVID-19 case had contacted exposed participants within 2 weeks of entry. The sample comes from a study of blood T cell repertoires in COVID-19. The germline V gene encodes CDR1 SGHRS and CDR2 YFSETQ. V was pared by 5 bases and J by 7 bases, with 14 bases of the junction left unmatched. The CDR3 loop spans 17 amino acids.

This chain uses TRBV5-1 with TRBJ2-1, with 11 bases aligning to TRBD2. This TCR derives from a woman in her twenties or thirties who had been exposed to COVID-19. Sequencing was done on a sample of PBMCs or T cells enriched from blood (not recorded which). The CDR3: CASRISGRAYAINEQFF. In DNA form, the CDR3 reads TGCGCCAGCAGAATTAGCGGGAGGGCCTACGCAATAAATGAGCAGTTCTTC.